The sequence of this TCR beta chain was determined in a study of blood T cell repertoires in COVID-19. Authors' methods: Reference gene primer amplification yielded estimated nucleated cell counts. The assay was immunoSEQ multiplex PCR, and TCRdb's table has in-frame clones only and misses some. The V and J calls and clone size are taken from that table; D and trimming were inferred from the DNA. The sample consists of 250,000 to 350,000 clones, 86% of them appearing once. The V and J ends lost 2 bases and 4 bases respectively, with 17 bases between them. Germline CDR1 is SGHRS and CDR2 is YFSETQ. The CDR3 has 16 residues.

The material sequenced was peripheral blood. The clonotype originates from a young woman with active or convalescent COVID-19. This chain connects TRBV5-1 to TRBJ2-3, with D perhaps matching TRBD2 (7 bases). This chain's CDR3 is CASSFSGGLGADTQYF. The CDR3 DNA is TGCGCCAGCAGCTTTTCGGGGGGCCTAGGGGCAGATACGCAGTATTTT.